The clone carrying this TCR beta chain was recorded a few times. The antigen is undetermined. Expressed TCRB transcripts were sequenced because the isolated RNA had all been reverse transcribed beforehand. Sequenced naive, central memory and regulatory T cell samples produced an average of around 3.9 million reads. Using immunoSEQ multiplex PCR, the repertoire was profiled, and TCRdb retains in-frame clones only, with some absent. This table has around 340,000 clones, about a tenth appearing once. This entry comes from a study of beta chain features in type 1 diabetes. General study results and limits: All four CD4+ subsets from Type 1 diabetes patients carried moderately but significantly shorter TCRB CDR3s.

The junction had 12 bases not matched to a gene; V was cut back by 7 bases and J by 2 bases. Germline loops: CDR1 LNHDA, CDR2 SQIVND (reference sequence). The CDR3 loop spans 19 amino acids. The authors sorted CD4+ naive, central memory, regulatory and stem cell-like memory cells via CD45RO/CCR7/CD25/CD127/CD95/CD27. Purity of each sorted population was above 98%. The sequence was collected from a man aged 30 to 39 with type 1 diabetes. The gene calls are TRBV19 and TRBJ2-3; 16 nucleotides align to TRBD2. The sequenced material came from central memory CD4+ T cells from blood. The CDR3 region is CASKRDAGTSGGATDTQYF. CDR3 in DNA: TGTGCCAGTAAGAGGGATGCCGGGACTAGCGGGGGGGCCACAGATACGCAGTATTTT.